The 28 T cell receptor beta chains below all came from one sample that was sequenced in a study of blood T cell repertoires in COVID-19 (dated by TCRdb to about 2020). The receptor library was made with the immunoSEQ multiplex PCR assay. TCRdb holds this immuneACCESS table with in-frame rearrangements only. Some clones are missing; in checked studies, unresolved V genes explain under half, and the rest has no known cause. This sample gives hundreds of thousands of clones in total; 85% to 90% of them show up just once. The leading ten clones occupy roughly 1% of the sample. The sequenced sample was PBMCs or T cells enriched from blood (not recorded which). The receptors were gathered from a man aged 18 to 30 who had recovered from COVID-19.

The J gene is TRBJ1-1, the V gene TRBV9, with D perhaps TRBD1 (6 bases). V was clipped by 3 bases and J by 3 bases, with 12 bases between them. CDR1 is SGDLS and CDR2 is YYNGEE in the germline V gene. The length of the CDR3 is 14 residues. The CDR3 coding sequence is TGTGCCAGCAGCGCTGGACAGCAATACACTGAAGCTTTCTTT. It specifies CASSAGQQYTEAFF.

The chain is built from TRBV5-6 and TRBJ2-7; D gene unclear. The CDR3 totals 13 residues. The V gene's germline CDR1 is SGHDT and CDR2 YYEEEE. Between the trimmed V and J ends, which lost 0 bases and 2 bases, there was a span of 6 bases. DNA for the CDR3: TGTGCCAGCAGCTTGGAACCAGCCTACGAGCAGTACTTC. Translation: CASSLEPAYEQYF.

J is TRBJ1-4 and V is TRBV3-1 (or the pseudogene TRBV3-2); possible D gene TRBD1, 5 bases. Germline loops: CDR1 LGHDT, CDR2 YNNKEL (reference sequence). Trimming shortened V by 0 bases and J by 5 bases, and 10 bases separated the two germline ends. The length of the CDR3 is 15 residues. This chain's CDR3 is CASSQETGPNEKLFF. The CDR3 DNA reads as TGTGCCAGCAGCCAAGAAACAGGACCCAATGAAAAACTGTTTTTT.

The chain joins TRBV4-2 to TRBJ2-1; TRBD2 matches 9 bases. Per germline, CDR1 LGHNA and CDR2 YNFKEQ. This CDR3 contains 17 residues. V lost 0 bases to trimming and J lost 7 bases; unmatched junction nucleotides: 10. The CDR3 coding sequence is TGTGCCAGCAGCCAAGAGCTCATAGCGGGAGTAGGTAATGAGCAGTTCTTC. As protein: CASSQELIAGVGNEQFF.

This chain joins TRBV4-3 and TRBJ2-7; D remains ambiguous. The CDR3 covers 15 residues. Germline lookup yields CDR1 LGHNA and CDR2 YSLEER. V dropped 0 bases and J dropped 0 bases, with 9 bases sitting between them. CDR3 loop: CASSQERWSSYEQYF. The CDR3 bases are TGCGCCAGCAGCCAAGAACGGTGGAGCTCCTACGAGCAGTACTTC.

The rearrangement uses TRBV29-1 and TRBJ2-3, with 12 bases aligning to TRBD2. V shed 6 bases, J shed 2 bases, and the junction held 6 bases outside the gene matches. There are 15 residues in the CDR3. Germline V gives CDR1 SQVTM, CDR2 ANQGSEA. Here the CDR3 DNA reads TGCAGCGTCGCGGGACTAGCGGGCTACACAGATACGCAGTATTTT. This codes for CSVAGLAGYTDTQYF.

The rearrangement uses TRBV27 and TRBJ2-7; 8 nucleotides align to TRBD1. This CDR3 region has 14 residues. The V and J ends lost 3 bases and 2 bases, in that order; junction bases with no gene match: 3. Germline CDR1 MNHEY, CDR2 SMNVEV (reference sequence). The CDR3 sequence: CASSFLGQAYEQYF. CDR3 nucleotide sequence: TGTGCCAGCAGTTTCCTGGGACAGGCCTACGAGCAGTACTTC.

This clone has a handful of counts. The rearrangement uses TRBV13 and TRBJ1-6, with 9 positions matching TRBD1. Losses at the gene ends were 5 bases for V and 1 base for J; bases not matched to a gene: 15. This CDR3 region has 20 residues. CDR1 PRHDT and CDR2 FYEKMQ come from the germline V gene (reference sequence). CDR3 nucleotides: TGTGCCAGCAGCGATCGCGCGGGACAGGGCGGCGGGTCCTATAATTCACCCCTCCACTTT. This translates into CASSDRAGQGGGSYNSPLHF.

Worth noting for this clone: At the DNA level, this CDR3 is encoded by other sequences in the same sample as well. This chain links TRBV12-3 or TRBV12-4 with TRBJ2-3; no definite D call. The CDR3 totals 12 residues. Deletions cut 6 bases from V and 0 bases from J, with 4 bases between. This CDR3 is CASSYSTDTQYF. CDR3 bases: TGTGCCAGCAGCTATAGCACAGATACGCAGTATTTT.

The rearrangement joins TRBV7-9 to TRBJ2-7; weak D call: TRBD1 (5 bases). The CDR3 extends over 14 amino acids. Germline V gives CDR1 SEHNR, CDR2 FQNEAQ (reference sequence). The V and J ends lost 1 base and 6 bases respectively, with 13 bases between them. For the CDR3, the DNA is TGTGCCAGCAGCTTAGAGAGGCTAGGGGCCGAGCAGTACTTC. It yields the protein CASSLERLGAEQYF.

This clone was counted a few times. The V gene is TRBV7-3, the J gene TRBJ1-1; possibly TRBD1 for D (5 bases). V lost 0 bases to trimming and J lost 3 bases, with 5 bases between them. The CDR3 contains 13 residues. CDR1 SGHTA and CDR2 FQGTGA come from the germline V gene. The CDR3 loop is CASSLTGDTEAFF. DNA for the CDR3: TGTGCCAGCAGCTTAACAGGGGACACTGAAGCTTTCTTT.

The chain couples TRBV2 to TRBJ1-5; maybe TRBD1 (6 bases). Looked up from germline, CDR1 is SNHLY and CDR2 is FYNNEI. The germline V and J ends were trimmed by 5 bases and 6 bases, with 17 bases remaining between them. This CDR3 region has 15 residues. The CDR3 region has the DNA TGTGCCAGCAGTCTCGGACAGACGGCGGTTCAGCCCCAGCATTTT. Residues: CASSLGQTAVQPQHF.

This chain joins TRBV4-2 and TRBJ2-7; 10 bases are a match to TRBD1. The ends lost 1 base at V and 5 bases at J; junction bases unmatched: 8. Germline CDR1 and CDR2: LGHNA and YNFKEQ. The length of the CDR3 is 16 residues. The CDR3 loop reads CASSQGTGGGWNEQYF. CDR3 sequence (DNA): TGTGCCAGCAGCCAAGGGACAGGGGGAGGTTGGAACGAGCAGTACTTC.

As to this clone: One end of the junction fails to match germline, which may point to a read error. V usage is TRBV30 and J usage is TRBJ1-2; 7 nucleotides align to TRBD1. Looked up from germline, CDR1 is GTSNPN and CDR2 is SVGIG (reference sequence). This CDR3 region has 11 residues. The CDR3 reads CAWSPGQAQIF. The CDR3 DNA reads TGTGCCTGGAGTCCCGGACAGGCGCAGATCTTC.

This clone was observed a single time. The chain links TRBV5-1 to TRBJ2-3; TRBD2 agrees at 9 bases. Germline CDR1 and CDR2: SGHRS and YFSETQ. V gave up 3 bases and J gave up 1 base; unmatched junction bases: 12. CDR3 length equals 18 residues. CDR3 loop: CASSSAVKRLAGTDTQYF. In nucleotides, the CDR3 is TGCGCCAGCAGCTCCGCGGTGAAGAGACTAGCGGGCACAGATACGCAGTATTTT.

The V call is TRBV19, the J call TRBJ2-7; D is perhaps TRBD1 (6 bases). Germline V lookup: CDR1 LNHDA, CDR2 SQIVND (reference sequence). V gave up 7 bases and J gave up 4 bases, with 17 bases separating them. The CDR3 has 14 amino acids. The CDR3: CASMGPGTSYEQYF. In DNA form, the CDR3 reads TGTGCCAGTATGGGGCCCGGGACAAGTTACGAGCAGTACTTC.

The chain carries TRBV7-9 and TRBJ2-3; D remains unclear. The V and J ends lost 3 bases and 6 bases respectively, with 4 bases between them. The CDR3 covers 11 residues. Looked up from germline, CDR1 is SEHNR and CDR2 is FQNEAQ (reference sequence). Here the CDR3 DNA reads TGTGCCAGCAGCTTCATCGATACGCAGTATTTT. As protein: CASSFIDTQYF.

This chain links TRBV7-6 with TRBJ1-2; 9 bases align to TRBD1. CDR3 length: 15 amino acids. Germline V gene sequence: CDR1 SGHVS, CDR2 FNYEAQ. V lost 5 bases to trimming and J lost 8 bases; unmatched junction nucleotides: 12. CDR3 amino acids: CASSPLEGQGGGYTF. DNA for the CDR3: TGTGCCAGCAGCCCATTAGAGGGACAGGGAGGCGGCTACACCTTC. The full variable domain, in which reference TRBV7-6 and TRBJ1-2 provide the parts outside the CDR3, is GAGVSQSPRYKVTKRGQDVALRCDPISGHVSLYWYRQALGQGPEFLTYFNYEAQQDKSGLPNDRFSAERPEGSISTLTIQRTEQRDSAMYRCASSPLEGQGGGYTFGSGTRLTVV.

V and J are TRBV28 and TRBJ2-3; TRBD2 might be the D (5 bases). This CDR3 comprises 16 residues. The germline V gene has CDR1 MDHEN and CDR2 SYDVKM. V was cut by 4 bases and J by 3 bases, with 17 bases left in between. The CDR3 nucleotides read TGTGCCAGCAGTTCCGCGGCGGCCTGGAGGACAGATACGCAGTATTTT. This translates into CASSSAAAWRTDTQYF.

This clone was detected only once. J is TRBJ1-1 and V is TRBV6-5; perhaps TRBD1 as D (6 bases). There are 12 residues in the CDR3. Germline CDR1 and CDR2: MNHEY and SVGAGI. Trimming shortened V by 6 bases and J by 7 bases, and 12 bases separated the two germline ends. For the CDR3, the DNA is TGTGCCAGCAGGAGCCAAGGGGGTGAAGCTTTCTTT. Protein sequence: CASRSQGGEAFF.

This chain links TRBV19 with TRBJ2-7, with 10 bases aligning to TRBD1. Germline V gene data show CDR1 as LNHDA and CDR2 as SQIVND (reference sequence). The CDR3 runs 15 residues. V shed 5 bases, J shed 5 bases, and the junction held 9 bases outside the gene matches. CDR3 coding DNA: TGTGCCAGTAGTGGATCCTCGACAGGGGGCGACGAGCAGTACTTC. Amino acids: CASSGSSTGGDEQYF.

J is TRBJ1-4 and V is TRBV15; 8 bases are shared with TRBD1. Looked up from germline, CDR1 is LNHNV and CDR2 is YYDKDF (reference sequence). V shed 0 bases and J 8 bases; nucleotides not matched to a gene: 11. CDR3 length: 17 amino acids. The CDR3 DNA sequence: TGTGCCACCAGCAGAGAACGAGACAGGGGTTTATGGGAAAAACTGTTTTTT. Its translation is CATSRERDRGLWEKLFF.

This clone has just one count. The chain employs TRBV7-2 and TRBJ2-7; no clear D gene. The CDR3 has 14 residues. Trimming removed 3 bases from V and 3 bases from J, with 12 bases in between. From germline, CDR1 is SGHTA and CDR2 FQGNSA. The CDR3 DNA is TGTGCCAGCAGCTTCGGTCCCGGGTACTACGAGCAGTACTTC. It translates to CASSFGPGYYEQYF.

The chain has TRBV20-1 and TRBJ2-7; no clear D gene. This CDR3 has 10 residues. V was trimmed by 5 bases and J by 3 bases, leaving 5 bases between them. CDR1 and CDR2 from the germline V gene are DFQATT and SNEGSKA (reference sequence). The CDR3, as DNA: TGCAGTGCTGGCCACTACGAGCAGTACTTC. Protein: CSAGHYEQYF.

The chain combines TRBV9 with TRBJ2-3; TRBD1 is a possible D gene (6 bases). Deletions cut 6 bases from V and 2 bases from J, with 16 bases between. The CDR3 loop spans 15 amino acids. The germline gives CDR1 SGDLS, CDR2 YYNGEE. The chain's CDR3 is CASTGTGLVTDTQYF. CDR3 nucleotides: TGTGCCAGCACCGGCACAGGGTTGGTCACAGATACGCAGTATTTT.

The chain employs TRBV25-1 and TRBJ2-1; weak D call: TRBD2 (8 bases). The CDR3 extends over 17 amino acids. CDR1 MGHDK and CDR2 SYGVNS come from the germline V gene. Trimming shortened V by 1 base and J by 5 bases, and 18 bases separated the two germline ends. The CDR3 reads CASSESGGAGDNNEQFF. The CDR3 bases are TGTGCCAGCAGTGAATCAGGGGGAGCGGGGGATAACAATGAGCAGTTCTTC.

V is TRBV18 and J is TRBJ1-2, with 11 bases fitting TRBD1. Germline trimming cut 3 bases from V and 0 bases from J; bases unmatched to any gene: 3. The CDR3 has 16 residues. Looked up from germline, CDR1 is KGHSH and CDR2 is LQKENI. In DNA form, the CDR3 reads TGTGCCAGCTCACCGGACAGGGGGCCTACTAACTATGGCTACACCTTC. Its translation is CASSPDRGPTNYGYTF.

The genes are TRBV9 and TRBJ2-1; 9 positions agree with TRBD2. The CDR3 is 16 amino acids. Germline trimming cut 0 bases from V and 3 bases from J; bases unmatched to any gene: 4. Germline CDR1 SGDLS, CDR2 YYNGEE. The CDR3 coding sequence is TGTGCCAGCAGCGTAGGATCTAGCGGGGTCTACAATGAGCAGTTCTTC. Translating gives CASSVGSSGVYNEQFF.